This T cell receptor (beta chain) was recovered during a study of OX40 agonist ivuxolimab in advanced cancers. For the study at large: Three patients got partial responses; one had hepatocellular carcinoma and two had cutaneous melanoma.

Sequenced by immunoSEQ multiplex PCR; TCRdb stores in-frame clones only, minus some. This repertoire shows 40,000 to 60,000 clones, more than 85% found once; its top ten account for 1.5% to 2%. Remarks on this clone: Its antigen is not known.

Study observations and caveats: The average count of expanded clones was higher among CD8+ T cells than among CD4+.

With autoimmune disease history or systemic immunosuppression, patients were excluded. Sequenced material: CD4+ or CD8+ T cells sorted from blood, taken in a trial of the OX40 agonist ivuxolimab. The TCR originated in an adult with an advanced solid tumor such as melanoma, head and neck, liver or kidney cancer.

The CDR3 protein is CASSEVLRGHTEAFF. As DNA, the CDR3 is TGTGCCAGCAGTGAAGTCTTGAGGGGCCACACTGAAGCTTTCTTT. V is TRBV6-1 and J is TRBJ1-1; D perhaps matches TRBD1 (5 bases). This CDR3 region has 15 residues. V was pared by 1 base and J by 3 bases, with 12 bases between. Germline CDR1 and CDR2: MNHNS and SASEGT.